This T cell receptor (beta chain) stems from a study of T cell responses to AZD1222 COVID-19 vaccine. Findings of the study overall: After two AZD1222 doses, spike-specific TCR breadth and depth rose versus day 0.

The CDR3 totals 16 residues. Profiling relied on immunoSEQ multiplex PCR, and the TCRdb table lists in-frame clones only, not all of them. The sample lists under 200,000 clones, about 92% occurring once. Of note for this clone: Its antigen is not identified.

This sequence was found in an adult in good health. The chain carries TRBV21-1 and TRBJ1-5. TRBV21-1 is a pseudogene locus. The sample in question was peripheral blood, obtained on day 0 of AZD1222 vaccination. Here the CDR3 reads CASSKESVGFYQPQHF. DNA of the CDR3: TGTGCCAGCAGCAAAGAAAGCGTCGGTTTCTATCAGCCCCAGCATTTT.